The TCR beta chain under discussion was sequenced for a study of control samples from healthy donors and cancer patients. Trimming took off 4 bases at V and 8 bases at J, with 14 bases between the two ends. CDR3 length: 13 residues. The germline V gene has CDR1 LNHDA and CDR2 SQIVND (reference sequence). Clones were read by immunoSEQ multiplex PCR, and TCRdb kept only the in-frame ones, dropping some. The sample records about 51,000 clones, roughly 80% being singletons. This clonotype was obtained from a man aged 65 to 79 in good health. J is TRBJ1-1 and V is TRBV19; D ambiguous. Material for sequencing was blood. The chain's CDR3 is CASSTPYENEAFF. In DNA, the CDR3 is TGTGCCAGTAGTACCCCTTATGAGAACGAAGCTTTCTTT. Full variable domain (remainder filled in from reference TRBV19 and TRBJ1-1): DGGITQSPKYLFRKEGQNVTLSCEQNLNHDAMYWYRQDPGQGLRLIYYSQIVNDFQKGDIAEGYSVSREKKESFPLTVTSAQKNPTAFYLCASSTPYENEAFFGQGTRLTVV.